Included here is one TCR beta chain sequence, with context. Its antigen is not yet known. Base-call qualities are not available, and no considerably larger clone is one nucleotide away. This sample was included in a study of identical twins listed by TCRdb under 2016. As for the study more broadly: To test whether fetal clonotypes persist, the study used deep sequencing on TCR alpha and beta repertoires from monozygotic twins, unrelated adults of various ages, and cord blood. To rule out contamination, replicate twin experiments were performed at different times with different library preparation protocols.

From its cysteine to its phenylalanine, the CDR3 spans 17 amino acids. The kept DNA is CDR3 alone, 51 bases in frame from the first base. CDR1 and CDR2 are drawn from the germline V gene: MNHEY, SVGAGI. Trimming takes 2 bases from V and 4 bases from J, and the germline ends sit 18 bases apart. Only healthy Caucasian donors were included. Library construction relied on 5' RACE. Reads for this sample came from an Illumina HiSeq 2000. Template switching introduced a universal primer binding site; the final cDNA contained a unique molecular identifier, enabling accurate counting of TCR cDNA molecules. Specific primers in the conserved constant-segment region were used to synthesize first-strand cDNA for TCR alpha and beta chains. To control for contamination, every cDNA library carried two barcodes: a SMART-Mk sample barcode plus Illumina barcodes. Two successive PCR steps introduced TruSeq adapter sequences along with Illumina sample barcodes. TCR alpha and beta cDNA libraries were sequenced on the Illumina HiSeq platform with custom primers. As for how the authors treated the data: Unique molecular identifiers were extracted from raw reads with MiGEC, and CDR3 positions were determined with MiXCR. For each individual, recombination models were inferred using an EM algorithm with the repgenHMM and IGoR tools. The analysis of shared clonotypes was done with the tcR package in R, with sharing normalized by the product of cloneset sizes. Out-of-frame nonproductive sequences were analyzed to study raw recombination free of thymic and clonal selection effects. Through fastp at Q25 and MiXCR, TCRdb rebuilt clones from the public reads, retaining in-frame beta chains. Each entry is one CDR3 protein sequence, shown with its most common DNA and genes. It is TCRdb's table, rather than the study itself, that gives the V and J calls and clone size. This sample comprises roughly 1.6 million distinct CDR3 sequences, about 32% of them detected only once. The ten most abundant clones make up about 0.25% of the sample.

The research as a whole found: Out-of-frame TCR alpha sharing in monozygotic twins was systematically underestimated by recombination models, whereas sharing between unrelated individuals was in agreement with the recombination models. Excess twin sharing in beta out-of-frame sequences was weaker because fewer shared sequences lowered the signal-to-noise ratio. Compared with coincidental sharing between unrelated individuals, an excess of low generation-probability sequences was observed among out-of-frame TCR alpha sequences shared between twins. Fewer insertions were carried by abundant cord blood beta clonotypes; a weaker similar trend was observed in young adult naive repertoires, while no such trend was observed in memory repertoires. Zero-insertion analyses could be partly confounded by invariant T cells such as MAIT and iNKT, although diverse VJ usage argued against such confounding for most clonotypes. Because the same donors could not be followed over many years, the conclusions depended on cross-sectional statistical analysis.

Sequencing used cord blood. The rearranged chain carries TRBV6-5 and TRBJ2-1, with TRBD1 tentatively as D gene (7 bases match). This receptor was taken from a newborn girl in good health. The nucleotides read TGTGCCAGCAGTTACGGAGGGGGCTTACACCGTTACAATGAGCAGTTCTTC. The resulting protein is CASSYGGGLHRYNEQFF.